Listed below are T cell receptor beta chains from one sample, sequenced in a study of post-analysis software for immune sequencing data. TCRdb processed the PCR reads anew with MiXCR; each CDR3 protein has one entry. Of 550,000 to 700,000 distinct CDR3 sequences listed, roughly 45% are singletons. The sequenced sample consisted of blood. These receptors came from a girl under 18 with multiple sclerosis. CDR3s include the opening cysteine and the closing phenylalanine or tryptophan. D genes are given only for firm matches.

v_call,d_call,j_call,cdr3_aa
TRBV10-3,TRBD1,TRBJ1-5,CAISKTGVNQPQHF
TRBV12-3/TRBV12-4,TRBD2,TRBJ2-1,CASRLLAGGYNEQFF
TRBV12-3/TRBV12-4,TRBD1,TRBJ2-3,CASRDRGSRPSTDTQYF
TRBV12-3/TRBV12-4,TRBD1,TRBJ1-1,CASGTGASNTEAFF
TRBV15,.,TRBJ2-3,CATSRGGRLTDTQYF
TRBV4-1,TRBD2,TRBJ2-7,CASSRYSGITSYEQYF
TRBV5-1,.,TRBJ2-3,CASSLGNSDYTDTQYF
TRBV5-1,.,TRBJ2-1,CASSLAQVYNEQFF
TRBV7-2,TRBD2,TRBJ2-1,CASSLSGLGPYNEQFF
TRBV10-3,.,TRBJ2-7,CAISDGAKSYEQYF
TRBV12-3/TRBV12-4,TRBD1,TRBJ2-3,CASSLMRQGITDTQYF
TRBV7-9,.,.,CASSLVGGGGEQYF
TRBV12-3/TRBV12-4,.,TRBJ1-5,CASSLVRPLEGNQPQHF
TRBV7-2,TRBD2,TRBJ2-1,CASRPGGISNEQFF
TRBV20-1,.,TRBJ2-3,CSALADATDTQYF
TRBV3-1,.,TRBJ2-5,CASSLEGSLGRETQYF
TRBV10-3,TRBD1,TRBJ1-2,CAIGGQVYGYTF
TRBV5-1,.,TRBJ2-1,CASSLSGEYNEQFF
TRBV2,TRBD1,TRBJ1-4,CANRDRDGNEKLFF
TRBV4-1,.,TRBJ2-1,CASSQQGGPQGNEQFF
TRBV5-1,.,TRBJ2-7,CASRSSSSYEQYF
TRBV28,TRBD2,TRBJ2-5,CASSSKGGQYF
TRBV12-3/TRBV12-4,.,TRBJ1-2,CASRPLGDGGGYTF
TRBV2,.,TRBJ2-3,CASQAEKTDTQYF
TRBV12-3/TRBV12-4,TRBD1,TRBJ2-1,CASTTGGFYNEQFF
TRBV11-2,.,TRBJ2-7,CASSTQTGGTYEQYF
TRBV20-1,.,TRBJ1-1,CSARVGAPNTEAFF
TRBV7-9,TRBD2,TRBJ2-1,CASSQPGLAGGHNEQFF
TRBV7-9,TRBD2,TRBJ2-7,CASSLTKRGSYEQYF
TRBV5-6,.,TRBJ1-5,CASSSPSQPQHF
TRBV3-1,.,TRBJ2-5,CASSQAQGMYQETQYF
TRBV6-1,.,TRBJ1-2,CASSERLTYGYTF
TRBV14,TRBD1,.,CASSQGDRGQGPFGEQYF
TRBV20-1,TRBD2,TRBJ2-1,CSAPTSGIVYNEQFF
TRBV6-5,.,TRBJ2-5,CASSTPGVAQYF
TRBV20-1,TRBD1,TRBJ1-1,CSARVSTGSTEAFF
TRBV12-3/TRBV12-4,TRBD2,.,CASSPTSGPRYEQYF
TRBV20-1,.,TRBJ2-1,CSARTSGTADEQFF
TRBV20-1,.,TRBJ2-1,CSALSGGYSYNEQFF
TRBV6-5,.,TRBJ2-3,CASSYSLGSTDTQYF